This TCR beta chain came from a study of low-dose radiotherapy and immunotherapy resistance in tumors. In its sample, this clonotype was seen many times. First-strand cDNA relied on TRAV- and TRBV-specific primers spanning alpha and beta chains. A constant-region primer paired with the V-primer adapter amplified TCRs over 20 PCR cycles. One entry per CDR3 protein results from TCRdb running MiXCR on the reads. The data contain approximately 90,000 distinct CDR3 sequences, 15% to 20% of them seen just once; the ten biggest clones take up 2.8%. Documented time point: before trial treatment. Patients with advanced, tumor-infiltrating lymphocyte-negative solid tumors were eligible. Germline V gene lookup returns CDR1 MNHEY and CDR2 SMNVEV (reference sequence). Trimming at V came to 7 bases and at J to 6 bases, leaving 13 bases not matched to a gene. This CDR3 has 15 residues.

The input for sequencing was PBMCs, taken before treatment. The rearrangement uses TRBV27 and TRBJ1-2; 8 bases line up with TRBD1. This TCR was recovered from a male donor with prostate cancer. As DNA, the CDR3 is TGTGCCAGCATCCCCTCGGCCTCAGGGGGCAATGGCTACACCTTC. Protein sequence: CASIPSASGGNGYTF.